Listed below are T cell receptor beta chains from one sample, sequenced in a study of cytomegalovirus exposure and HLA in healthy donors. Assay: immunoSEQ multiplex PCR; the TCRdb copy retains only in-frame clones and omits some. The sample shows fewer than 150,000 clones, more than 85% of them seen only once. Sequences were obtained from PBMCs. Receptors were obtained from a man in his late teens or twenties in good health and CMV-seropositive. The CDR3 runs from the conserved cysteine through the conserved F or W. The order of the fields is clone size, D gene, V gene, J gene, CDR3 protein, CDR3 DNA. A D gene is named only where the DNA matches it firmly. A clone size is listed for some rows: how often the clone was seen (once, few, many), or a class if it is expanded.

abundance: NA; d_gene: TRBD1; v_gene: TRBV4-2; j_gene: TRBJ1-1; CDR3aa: CASSRDRNTEAFF; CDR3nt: TGTGCCAGCAGCCGGGACAGGAACACTGAAGCTTTCTTT
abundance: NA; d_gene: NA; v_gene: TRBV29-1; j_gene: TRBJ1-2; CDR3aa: CSVGTTWEDYGYTF; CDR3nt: TGCAGCGTTGGCACGACCTGGGAGGACTATGGCTACACCTTC
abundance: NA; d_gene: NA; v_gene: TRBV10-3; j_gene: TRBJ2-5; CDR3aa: CAIKGARGEETQYF; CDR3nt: TGTGCCATCAAGGGGGCAAGGGGGGAAGAGACCCAGTACTTC
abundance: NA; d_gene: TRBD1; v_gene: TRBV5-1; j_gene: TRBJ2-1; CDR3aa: CASSLVSGTGEYNEQFF; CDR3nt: TGCGCCAGCAGCTTGGTATCCGGGACAGGGGAATACAATGAGCAGTTCTTC
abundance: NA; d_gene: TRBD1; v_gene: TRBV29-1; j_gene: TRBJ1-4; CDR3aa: CSVRDRAGNEKLFF; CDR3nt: TGCAGCGTGAGGGACAGGGCGGGTAATGAAAAACTGTTTTTT
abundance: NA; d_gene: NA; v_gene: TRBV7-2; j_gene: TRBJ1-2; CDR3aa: CASSLADRAIIYGYTF; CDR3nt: TGTGCCAGCAGCTTAGCGGACAGAGCCATCATCTATGGCTACACCTTC
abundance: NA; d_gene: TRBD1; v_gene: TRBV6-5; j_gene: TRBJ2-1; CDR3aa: CASSRTGVNEQFF; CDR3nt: TGTGCCAGCAGTCGGACAGGGGTCAATGAGCAGTTCTTC
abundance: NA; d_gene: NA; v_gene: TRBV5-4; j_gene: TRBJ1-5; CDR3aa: CASSQQGGDQPQHF; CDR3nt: TGTGCCAGCAGCCAACAGGGTGGCGATCAGCCCCAGCATTTT
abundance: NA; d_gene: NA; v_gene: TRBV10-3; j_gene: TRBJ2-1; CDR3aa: CAPLRYPSYNEQFF; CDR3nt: TGTGCTCCTCTACGCTACCCCTCCTACAATGAGCAGTTCTTC
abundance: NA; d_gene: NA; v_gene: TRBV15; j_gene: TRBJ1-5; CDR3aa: CATSRDRYSNQPQHF; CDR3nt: TGTGCCACCAGCAGAGACAGATATAGCAATCAGCCCCAGCATTTT
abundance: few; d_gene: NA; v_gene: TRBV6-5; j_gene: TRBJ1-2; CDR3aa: CASTRGNGYTF; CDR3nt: TGTGCCAGCACCCGAGGGAATGGCTACACCTTC
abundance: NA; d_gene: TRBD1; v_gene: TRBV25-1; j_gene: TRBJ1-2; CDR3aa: CASSGPGTGGFHGYTF; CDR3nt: TGTGCCAGCAGTGGCCCCGGGACAGGGGGGTTCCATGGCTACACCTTC
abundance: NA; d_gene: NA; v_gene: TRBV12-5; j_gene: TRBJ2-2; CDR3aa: CASGLGTTTRNTGELFF; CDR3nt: TGTGCTAGTGGGTTGGGTACTACAACAAGGAACACCGGGGAGCTGTTTTTT
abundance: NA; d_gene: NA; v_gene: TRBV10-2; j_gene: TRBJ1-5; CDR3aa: CASSESGVNQPQHF; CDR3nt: TGCGCCAGCAGTGAGTCCGGGGTCAATCAGCCCCAGCATTTT
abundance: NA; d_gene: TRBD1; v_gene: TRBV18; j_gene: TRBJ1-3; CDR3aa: CASSPRRQGATGNTIYF; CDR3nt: TGTGCCAGCTCACCTAGGCGACAGGGGGCGACTGGAAACACCATATATTTT
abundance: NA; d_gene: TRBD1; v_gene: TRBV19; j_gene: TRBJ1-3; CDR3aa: CASKEQGGGNTIYF; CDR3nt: TGTGCCAGTAAGGAACAGGGGGGTGGAAACACCATATATTTT
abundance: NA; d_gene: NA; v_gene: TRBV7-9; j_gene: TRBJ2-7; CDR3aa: CASSLQGGAYEQYF; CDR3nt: TGTGCCAGCAGCTTGCAGGGCGGGGCCTACGAGCAGTACTTC
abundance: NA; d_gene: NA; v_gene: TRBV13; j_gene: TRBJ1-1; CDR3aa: CASSPWTANTEAFF; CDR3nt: TGTGCCAGCAGCCCTTGGACAGCGAACACTGAAGCTTTCTTT
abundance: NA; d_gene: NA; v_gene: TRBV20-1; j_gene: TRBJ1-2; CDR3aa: CSAGVAGYTF; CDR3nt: TGCAGTGCAGGGGTTGCTGGCTACACCTTC
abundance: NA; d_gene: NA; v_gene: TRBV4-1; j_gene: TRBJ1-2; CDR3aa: CASSQELGETFYGYTF; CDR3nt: TGCGCCAGCAGCCAAGAACTTGGGGAGACCTTCTATGGCTACACCTTC
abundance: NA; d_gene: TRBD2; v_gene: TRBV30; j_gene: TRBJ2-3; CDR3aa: CAWSVSSGRRTDTQYF; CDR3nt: TGTGCCTGGAGTGTTTCTAGCGGGAGAAGGACAGATACGCAGTATTTT
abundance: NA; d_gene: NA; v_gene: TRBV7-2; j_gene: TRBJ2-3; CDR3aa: CASSSSETSTDTQYF; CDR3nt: TGTGCCAGCAGCTCGTCCGAGACTAGTACAGATACGCAGTATTTT
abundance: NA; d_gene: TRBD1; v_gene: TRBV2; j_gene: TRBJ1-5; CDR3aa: CASSGDRRNQPQHF; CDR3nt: TGTGCCAGCAGTGGGGACAGGAGGAATCAGCCCCAGCATTTT
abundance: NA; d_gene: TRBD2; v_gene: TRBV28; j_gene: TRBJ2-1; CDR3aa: CASSQVHSGGAIFSYNEQFF; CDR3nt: TGTGCCAGCAGTCAAGTCCATAGCGGGGGGGCCATTTTTTCCTACAATGAGCAGTTCTTC